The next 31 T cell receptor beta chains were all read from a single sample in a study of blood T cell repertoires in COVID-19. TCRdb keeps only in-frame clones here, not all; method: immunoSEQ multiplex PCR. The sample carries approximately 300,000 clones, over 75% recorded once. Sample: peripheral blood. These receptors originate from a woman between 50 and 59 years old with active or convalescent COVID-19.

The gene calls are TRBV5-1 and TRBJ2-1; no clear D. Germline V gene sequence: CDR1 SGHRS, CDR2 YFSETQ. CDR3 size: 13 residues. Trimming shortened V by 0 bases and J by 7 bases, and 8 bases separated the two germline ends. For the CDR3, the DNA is TGCGCCAGCAGCTTGGTTCGGAGTAATGAGCAGTTCTTC. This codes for CASSLVRSNEQFF.

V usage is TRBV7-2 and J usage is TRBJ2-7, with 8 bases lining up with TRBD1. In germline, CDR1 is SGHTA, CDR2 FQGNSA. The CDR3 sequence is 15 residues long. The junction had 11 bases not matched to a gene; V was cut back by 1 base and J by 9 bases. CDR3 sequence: CASSLVSDRGRAQYF. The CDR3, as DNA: TGTGCCAGCAGCTTAGTATCCGACAGGGGTCGCGCGCAGTACTTC.

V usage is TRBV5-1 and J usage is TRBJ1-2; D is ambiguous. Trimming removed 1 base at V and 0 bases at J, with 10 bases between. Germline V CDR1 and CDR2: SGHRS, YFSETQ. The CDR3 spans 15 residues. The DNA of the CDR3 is TGCGCCAGCAGCTTGTCACTGATGGCTAACTATGGCTACACCTTC. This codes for CASSLSLMANYGYTF.

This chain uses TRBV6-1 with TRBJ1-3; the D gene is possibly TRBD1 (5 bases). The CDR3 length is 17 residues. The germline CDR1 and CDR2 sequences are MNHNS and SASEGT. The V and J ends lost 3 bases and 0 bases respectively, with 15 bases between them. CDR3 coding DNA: TGTGCCAGCAGTGAGGCGCACGGGGGTAGCTCTGGAAACACCATATATTTT. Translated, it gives CASSEAHGGSSGNTIYF.

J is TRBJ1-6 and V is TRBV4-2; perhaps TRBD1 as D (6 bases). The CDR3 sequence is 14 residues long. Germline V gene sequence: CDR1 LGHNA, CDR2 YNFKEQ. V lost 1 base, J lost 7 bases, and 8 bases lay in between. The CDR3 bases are TGTGCCAGCAGCCAAGCAGGGGTCAATTCACCCCTCCACTTT. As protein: CASSQAGVNSPLHF.

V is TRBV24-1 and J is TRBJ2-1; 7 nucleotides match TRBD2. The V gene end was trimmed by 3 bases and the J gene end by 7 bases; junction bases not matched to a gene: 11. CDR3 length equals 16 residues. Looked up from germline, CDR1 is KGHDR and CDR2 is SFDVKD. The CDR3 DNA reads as TGTGCCACCAGTGATCCCCTCGTTGGTAGCGGGAATGAGCAGTTCTTC. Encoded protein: CATSDPLVGSGNEQFF.

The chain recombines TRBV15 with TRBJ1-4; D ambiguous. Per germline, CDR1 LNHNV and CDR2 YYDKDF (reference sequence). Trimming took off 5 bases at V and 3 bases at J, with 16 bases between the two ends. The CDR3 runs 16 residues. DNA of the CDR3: TGTGCCACCAGCTACGGAAGACTGTCATCTAATGAAAAACTGTTTTTT. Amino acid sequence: CATSYGRLSSNEKLFF.

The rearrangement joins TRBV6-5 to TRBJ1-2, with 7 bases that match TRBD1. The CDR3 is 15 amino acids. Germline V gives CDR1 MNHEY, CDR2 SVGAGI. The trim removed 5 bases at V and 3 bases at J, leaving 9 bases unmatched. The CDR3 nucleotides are TGTGCCAGCAGTAAACATCGGGACAGAGACTATGGCTACACCTTC. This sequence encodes CASSKHRDRDYGYTF.

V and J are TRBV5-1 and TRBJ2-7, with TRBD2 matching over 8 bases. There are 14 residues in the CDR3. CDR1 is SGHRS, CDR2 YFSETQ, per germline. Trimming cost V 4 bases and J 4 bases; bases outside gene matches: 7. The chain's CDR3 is CASSRGGGFYEQYF. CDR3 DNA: TGCGCCAGCAGCCGGGGGGGAGGCTTTTACGAGCAGTACTTC.

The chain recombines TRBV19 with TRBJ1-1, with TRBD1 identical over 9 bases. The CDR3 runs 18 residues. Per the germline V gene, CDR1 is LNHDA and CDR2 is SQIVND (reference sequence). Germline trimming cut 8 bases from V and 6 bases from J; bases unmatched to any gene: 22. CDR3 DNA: TGTGCCAGTCGCCCCTACGGCCGGGACAGGGTGAGTCGTCCTGAAGCTTTCTTT. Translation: CASRPYGRDRVSRPEAFF.

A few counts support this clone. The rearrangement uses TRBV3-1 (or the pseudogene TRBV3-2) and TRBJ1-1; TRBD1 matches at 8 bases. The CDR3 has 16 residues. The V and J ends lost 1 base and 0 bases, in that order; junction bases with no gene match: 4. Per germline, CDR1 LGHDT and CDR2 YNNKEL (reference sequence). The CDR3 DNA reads TGTGCCAGCAGCCAAGGGACAGGGCGGGTGAACACTGAAGCTTTCTTT. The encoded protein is CASSQGTGRVNTEAFF.

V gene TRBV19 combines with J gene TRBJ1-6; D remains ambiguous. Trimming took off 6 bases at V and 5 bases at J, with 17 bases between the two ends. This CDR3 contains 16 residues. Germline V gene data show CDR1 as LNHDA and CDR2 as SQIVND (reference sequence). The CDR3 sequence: CASRRTPGGNNSPLHF. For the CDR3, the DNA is TGTGCCAGTAGACGAACTCCGGGAGGGAATAATTCACCCCTCCACTTT.

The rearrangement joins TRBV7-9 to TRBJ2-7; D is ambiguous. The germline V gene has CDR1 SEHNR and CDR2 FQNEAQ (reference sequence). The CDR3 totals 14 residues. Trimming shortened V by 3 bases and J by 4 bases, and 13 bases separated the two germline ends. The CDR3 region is CASSFGPGRYEQYF. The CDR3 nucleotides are TGTGCCAGCAGCTTTGGGCCAGGCCGTTACGAGCAGTACTTC.

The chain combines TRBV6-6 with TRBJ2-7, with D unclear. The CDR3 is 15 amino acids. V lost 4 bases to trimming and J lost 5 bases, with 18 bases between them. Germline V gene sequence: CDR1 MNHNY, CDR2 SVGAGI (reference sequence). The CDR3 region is CASSSINTVPDEQYF. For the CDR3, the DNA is TGTGCCAGCAGTTCGATTAATACTGTCCCGGACGAGCAGTACTTC.

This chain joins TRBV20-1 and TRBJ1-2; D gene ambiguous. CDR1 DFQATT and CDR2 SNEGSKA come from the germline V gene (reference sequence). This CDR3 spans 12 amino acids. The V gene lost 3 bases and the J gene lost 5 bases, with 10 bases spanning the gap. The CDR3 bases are TGCAGTGCTAGTTCGAGAAATTATGGCTACACCTTC. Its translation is CSASSRNYGYTF.

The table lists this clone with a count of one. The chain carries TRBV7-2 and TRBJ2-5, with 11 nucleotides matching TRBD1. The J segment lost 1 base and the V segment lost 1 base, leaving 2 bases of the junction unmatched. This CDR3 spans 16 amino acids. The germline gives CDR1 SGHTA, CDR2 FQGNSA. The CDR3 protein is CASSLVGTGGQETQYF. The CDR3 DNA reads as TGTGCCAGCAGCTTAGTTGGGACAGGGGGCCAAGAGACCCAGTACTTC.

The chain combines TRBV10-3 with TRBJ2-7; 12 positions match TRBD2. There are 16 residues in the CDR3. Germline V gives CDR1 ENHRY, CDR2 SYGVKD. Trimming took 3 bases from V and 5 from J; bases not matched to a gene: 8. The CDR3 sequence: CAISDLTSGSIDEQYF. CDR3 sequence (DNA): TGTGCCATCAGTGATTTGACTAGCGGGAGCATCGACGAGCAGTACTTC.

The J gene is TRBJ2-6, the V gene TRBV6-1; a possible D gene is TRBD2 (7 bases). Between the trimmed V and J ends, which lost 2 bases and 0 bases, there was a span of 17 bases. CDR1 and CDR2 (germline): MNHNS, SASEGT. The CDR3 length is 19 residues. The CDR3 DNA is TGTGCCAGCAGTGAAACCGGGGGGCAGTTCCCCTCTGGGGCCAACGTCCTGACTTTC. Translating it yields CASSETGGQFPSGANVLTF.

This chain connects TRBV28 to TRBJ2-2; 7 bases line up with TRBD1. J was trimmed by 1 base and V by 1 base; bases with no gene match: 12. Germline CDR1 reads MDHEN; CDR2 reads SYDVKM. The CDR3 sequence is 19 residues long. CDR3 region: CASSLSWPYRGENTGELFF. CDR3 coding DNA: TGTGCCAGCAGTTTATCCTGGCCCTACAGGGGCGAGAACACCGGGGAGCTGTTTTTT.

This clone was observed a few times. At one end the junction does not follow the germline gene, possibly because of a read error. CDR3 sequence reads: CASSLPGSSEQYF. The CDR3 DNA reads as TGTGCCAGCAGCTTGCCCGGGTCCTCCGAGCAGTACTTC. The chain carries TRBV11-3 and TRBJ2-7; D unresolved. Germline V gene data show CDR1 as SGHNT and CDR2 as YENEEA. This CDR3 comprises 13 residues.

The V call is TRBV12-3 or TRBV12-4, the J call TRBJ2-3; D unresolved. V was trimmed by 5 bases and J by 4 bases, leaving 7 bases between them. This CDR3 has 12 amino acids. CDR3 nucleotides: TGTGCCAGCAGTCATAGAGCAGATACGCAGTATTTT. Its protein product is CASSHRADTQYF.

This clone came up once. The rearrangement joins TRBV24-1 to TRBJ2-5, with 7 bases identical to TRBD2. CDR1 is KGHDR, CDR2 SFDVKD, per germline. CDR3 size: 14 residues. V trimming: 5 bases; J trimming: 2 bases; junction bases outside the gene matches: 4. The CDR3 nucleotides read TGTGCCACCAGTGCCGGGGGACTACAAGAGACCCAGTACTTC. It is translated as CATSAGGLQETQYF.

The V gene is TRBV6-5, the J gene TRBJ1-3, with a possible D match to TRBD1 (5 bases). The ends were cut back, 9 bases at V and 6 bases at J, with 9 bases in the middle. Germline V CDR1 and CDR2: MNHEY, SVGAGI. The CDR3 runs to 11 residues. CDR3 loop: CASGGVNTIYF. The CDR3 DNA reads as TGTGCCAGTGGAGGGGTAAACACCATATATTTT.

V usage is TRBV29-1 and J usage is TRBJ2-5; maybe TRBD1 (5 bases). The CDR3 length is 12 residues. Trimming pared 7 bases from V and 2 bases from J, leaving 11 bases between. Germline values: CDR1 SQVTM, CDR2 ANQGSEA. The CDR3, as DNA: TGCAGCGCAGGACATATACAAGAGACCCAGTACTTC. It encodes CSAGHIQETQYF.

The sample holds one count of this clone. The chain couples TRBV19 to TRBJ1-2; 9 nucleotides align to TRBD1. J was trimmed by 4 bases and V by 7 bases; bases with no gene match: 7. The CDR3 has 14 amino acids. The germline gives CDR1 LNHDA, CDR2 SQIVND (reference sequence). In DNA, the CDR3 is TGTGCCAGTAACCCCGGGACAGGGACCTATGGCTACACCTTC. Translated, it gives CASNPGTGTYGYTF. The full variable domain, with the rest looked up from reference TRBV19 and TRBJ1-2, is DGGITQSPKYLFRKEGQNVTLSCEQNLNHDAMYWYRQDPGQGLRLIYYSQIVNDFQKGDIAEGYSVSREKKESFPLTVTSAQKNPTAFYLCASNPGTGTYGYTFGSGTRLTVV.

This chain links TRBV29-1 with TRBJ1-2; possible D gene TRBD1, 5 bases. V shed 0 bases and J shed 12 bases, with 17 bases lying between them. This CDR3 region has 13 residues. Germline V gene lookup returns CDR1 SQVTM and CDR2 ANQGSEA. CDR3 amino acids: CSVEDEGRRSNTF. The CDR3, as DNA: TGCAGCGTTGAAGATGAGGGGAGGAGGAGTAACACCTTC. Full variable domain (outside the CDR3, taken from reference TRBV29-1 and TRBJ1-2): SAVISQKPSRDICQRGTSLTIQCQVDSQVTMMFWYRQQPGQSLTLIATANQGSEATYESGFVIDKFPISRPNLTFSTLTVSNMSPEDSSIYLCSVEDEGRRSNTFGSGTRLTVV.

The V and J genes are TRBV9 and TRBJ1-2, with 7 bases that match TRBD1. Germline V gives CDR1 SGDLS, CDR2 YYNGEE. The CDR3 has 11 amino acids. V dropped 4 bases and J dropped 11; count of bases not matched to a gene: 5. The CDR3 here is CASSIGQEYTF. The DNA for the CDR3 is TGTGCCAGCAGCATTGGACAGGAATACACCTTC.

The CDR3 region is CASSYSHAGGTDTQYF. CDR3 DNA: TGTGCCAGCAGTTACTCCCACGCGGGAGGCACAGATACGCAGTATTTT. J is TRBJ2-3 and V is TRBV6-6; 7 bases are shared with TRBD2. The CDR3 loop spans 16 amino acids. Germline V gene sequence: CDR1 MNHNY, CDR2 SVGAGI (reference sequence). V lost 0 bases to trimming and J lost 1 base; unmatched junction nucleotides: 4.

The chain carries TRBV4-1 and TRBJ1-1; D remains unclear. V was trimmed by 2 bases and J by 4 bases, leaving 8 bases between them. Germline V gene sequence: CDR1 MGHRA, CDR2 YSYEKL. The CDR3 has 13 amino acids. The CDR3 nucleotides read TGCGCCAGCAGCCAACCGGGAGGCACTGAAGCTTTCTTT. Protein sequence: CASSQPGGTEAFF.

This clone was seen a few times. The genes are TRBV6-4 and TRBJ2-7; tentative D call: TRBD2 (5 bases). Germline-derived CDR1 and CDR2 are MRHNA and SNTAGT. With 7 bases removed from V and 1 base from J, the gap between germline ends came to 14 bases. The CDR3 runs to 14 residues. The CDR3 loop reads CASKRRTKSYEQYF. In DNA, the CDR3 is TGTGCCAGCAAGCGGCGCACAAAATCCTACGAGCAGTACTTC.

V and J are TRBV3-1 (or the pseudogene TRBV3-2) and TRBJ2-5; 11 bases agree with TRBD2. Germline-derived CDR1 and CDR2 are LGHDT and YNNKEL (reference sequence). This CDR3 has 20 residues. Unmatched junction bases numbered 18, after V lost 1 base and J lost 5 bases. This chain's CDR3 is CASSQVSTSGSLSTGETQYF. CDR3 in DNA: TGTGCCAGCAGCCAAGTCTCTACTAGCGGGAGTTTGAGTACTGGGGAGACCCAGTACTTC.